Listed below are T cell receptor beta chains from one sample, sequenced in a study of blood T cell repertoires in COVID-19. The repertoire was sequenced with immunoSEQ multiplex PCR; TCRdb's copy has only in-frame clones and lacks some. The sample yields some 230,000 clones, 70% to 90% seen once. Sequencing input: peripheral blood. All receptors come from a man aged 40-49 years with acute or convalescent COVID-19. Both conserved end residues are trimmed from each CDR3. The D gene is left open where the match is weak.

D	V	CDR3
NA	TRBV5-1	ASSLDPVRTNYGYT
NA	TRBV29-1	SVGFLYEQY
NA	TRBV6-5	ASSYTTGNTEAF
TRBD1	TRBV30	AWGTGDPYNSPLH
TRBD1	TRBV6-5	ASSTGQDYGYT
TRBD2	TRBV18	ASSLAGGLQETQY
NA	TRBV9	ASSIQPGLNTEAF
TRBD1	TRBV3-1/TRBV3-2	ASSQGPGQGHQPQH
NA	TRBV6-6	ASSTTGGLGSPLH
TRBD1	TRBV19	ASSSATGWNTEAF
NA	TRBV2	ASSAGDHSYNEQF
TRBD2	TRBV7-6	ASSAGTSGGNTQY
TRBD1	TRBV30	AWSRGQGYEKLF
TRBD1	TRBV4-3	ASSQVTGAGYGYT
NA	TRBV21-1	ASSIGGPRVHYGYT
NA	TRBV27	ASSLKGENSPLH
NA	TRBV24-1	ATRGSTGTLNTGELF
TRBD1	TRBV30	AWSSQASGQGHEQY
TRBD2	TRBV7-3	ASSSSRASGAEQF
NA	TRBV19	ASSITGSSYEQY
TRBD1	TRBV9	ASSASGTVEKLF
NA	TRBV30	AWSGKGAGNQPQH
NA	TRBV2	ASRDLLGTGELF
NA	TRBV7-2	ASSTRYRKGGYT
NA	TRBV6-5	ASSYSGPGTQY